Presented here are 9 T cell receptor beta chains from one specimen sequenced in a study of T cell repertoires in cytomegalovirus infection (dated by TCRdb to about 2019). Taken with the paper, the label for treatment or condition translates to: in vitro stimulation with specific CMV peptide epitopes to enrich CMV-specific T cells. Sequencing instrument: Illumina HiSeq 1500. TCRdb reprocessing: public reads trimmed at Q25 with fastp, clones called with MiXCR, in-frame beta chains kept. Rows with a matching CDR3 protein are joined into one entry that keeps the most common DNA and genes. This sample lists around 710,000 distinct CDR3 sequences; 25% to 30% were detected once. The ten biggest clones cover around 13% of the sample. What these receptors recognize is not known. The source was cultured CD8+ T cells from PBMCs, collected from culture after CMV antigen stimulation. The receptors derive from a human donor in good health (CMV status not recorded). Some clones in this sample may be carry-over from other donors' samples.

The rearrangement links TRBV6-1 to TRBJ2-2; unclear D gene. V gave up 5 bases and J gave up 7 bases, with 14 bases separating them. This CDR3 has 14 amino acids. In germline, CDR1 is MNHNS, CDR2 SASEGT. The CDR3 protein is CASSYTVLNGELFF. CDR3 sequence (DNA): TGTGCCAGCAGTTACACTGTTCTCAACGGGGAGCTGTTTTTT.

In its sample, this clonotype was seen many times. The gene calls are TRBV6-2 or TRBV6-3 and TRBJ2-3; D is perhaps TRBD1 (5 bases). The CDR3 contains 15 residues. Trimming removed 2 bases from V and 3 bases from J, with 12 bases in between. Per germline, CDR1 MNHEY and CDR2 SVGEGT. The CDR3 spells CASSYLQGATDTQYF. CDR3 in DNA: TGTGCCAGCAGTTACCTCCAGGGTGCGACAGATACGCAGTATTTT.

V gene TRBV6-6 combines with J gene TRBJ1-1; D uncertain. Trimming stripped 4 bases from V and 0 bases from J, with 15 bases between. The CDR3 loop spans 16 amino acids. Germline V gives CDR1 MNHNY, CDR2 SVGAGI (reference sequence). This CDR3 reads CASSSSPGPVNTEAFF. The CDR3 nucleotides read TGTGCCAGCAGTTCCTCCCCCGGACCTGTGAACACTGAAGCTTTCTTT.

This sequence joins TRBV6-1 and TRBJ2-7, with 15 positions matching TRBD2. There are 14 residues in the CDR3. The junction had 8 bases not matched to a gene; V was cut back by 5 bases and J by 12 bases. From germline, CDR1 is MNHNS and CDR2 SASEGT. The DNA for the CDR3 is TGTGCCAGCAGTCCGGGACTAGCGGGGGGCACCAGGTACTTC. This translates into CASSPGLAGGTRYF.

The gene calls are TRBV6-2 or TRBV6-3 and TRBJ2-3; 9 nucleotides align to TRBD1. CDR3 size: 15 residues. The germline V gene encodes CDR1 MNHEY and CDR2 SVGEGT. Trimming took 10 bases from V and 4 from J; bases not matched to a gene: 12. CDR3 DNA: TGTGCCATCGAGGGACCCGGACAGGGGTCAGATACGCAGTATTTT. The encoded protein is CAIEGPGQGSDTQYF.

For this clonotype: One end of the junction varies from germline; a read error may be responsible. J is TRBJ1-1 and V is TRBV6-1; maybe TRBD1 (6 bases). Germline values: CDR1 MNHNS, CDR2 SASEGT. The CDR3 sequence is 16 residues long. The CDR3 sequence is CASREDNRVLDTEAFF. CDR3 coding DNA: TGTGCCAGCAGGGAAGATAACAGGGTATTAGACACTGAAGCTTTCTTT.

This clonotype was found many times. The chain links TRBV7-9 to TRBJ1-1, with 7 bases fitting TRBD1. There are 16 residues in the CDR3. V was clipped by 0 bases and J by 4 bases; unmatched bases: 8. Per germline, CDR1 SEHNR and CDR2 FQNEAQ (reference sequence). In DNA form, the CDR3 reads TGTGCCAGCAGCTTAGCGATGCGGGCAGGGGGCACTGAAGCTTTCTTT. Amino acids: CASSLAMRAGGTEAFF.

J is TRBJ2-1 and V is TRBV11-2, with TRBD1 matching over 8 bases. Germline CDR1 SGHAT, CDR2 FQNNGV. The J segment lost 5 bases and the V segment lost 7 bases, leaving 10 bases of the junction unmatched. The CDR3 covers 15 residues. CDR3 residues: CASTLRDRMDNEQFF. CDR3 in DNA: TGTGCCAGCACGCTCCGGGACAGGATGGACAATGAGCAGTTCTTC.

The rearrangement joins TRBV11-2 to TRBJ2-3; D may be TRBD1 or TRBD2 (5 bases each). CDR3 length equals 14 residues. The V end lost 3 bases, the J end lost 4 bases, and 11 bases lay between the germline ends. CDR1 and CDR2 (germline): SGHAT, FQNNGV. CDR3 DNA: TGTGCCAGCAGCTTTCCCGGGGCGTCAGATACGCAGTATTTT. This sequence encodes CASSFPGASDTQYF. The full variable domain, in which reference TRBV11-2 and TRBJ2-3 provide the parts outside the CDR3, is EAGVAQSPRYKIIEKRQSVAFWCNPISGHATLYWYQQILGQGPKLLIQFQNNGVVDDSQLPKDRFSAERLKGVDSTLKIQPAKLEDSAVYLCASSFPGASDTQYFGPGTRLTVL.